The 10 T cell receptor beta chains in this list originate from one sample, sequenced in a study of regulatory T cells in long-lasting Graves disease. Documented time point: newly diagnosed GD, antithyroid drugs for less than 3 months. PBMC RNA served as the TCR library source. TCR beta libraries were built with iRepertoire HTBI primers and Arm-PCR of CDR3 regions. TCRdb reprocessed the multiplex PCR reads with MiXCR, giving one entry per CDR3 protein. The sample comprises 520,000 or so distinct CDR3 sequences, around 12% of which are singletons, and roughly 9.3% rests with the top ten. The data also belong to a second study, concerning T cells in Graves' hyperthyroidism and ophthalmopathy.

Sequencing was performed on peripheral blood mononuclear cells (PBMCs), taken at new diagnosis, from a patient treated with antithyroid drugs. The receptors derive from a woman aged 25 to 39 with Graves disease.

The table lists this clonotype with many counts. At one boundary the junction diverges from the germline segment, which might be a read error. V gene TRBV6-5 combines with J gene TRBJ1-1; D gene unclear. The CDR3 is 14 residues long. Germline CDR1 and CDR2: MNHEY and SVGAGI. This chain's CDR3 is CASSFSLGNSEAFF. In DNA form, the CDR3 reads TGTGCCAGCAGTTTTAGTCTGGGGAACTCTGAAGCTTTCTTT.

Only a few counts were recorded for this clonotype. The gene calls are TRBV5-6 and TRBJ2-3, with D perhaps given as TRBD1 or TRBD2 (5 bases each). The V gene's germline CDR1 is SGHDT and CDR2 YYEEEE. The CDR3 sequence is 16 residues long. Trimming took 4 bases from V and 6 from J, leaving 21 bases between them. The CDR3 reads CASSRPGPTGRDTQYF. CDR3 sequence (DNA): TGTGCCAGCAGCCGCCCGGGACCTACGGGTAGGGATACGCAGTATTTT.

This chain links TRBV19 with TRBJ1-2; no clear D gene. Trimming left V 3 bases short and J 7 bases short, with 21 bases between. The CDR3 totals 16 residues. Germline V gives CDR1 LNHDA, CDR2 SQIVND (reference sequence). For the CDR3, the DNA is TGTGCCAGTAGTATGGAGGTTGTCGGGATATACTCTGGCTACACCTTC. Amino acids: CASSMEVVGIYSGYTF.

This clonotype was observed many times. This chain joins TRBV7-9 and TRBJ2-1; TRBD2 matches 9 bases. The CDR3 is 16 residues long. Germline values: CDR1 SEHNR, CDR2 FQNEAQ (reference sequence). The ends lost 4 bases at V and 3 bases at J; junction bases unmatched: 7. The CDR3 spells CASSWTSASNYNEQFF. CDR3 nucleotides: TGTGCCAGCAGCTGGACTAGCGCCAGCAACTACAATGAGCAGTTCTTC.

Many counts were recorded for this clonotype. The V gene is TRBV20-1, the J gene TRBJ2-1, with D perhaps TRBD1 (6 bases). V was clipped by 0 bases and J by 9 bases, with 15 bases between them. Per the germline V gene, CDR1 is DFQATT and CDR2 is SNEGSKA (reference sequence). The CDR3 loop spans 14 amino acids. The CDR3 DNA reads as TGCAGTGCTAGAGAAGGGGGTAGCATGGGTGAGCAGTTCTTC. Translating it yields CSAREGGSMGEQFF.

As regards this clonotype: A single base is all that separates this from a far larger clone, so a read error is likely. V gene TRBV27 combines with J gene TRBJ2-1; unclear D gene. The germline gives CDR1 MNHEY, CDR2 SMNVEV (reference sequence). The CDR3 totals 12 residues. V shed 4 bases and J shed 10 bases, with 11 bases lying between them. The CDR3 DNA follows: TGTGCCAGCAGTTCCCTAGTCGACGAGCAGTTCTTC. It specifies CASSSLVDEQFF.

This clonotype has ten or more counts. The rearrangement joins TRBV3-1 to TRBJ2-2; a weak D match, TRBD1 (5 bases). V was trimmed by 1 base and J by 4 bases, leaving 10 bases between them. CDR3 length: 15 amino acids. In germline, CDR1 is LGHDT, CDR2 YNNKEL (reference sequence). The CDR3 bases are TGTGCCAGCAGCCAAGGGATACAGGTCACCGGGGAGCTGTTTTTT. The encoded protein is CASSQGIQVTGELFF.

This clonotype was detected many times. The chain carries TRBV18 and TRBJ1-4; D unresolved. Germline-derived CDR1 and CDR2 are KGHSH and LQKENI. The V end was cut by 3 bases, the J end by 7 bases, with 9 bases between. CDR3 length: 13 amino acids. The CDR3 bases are TGTGCCAGCTCACCGGGTATCGGTGAAAAACTGTTTTTT. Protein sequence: CASSPGIGEKLFF.

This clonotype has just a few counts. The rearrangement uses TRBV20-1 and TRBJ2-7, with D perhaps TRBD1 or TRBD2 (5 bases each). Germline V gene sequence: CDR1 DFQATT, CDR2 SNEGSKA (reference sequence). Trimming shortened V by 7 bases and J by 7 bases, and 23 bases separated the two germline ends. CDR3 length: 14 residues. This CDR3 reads CSVASGTPDREQYF. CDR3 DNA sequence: TGCAGTGTTGCCTCCGGGACCCCGGACCGGGAGCAGTACTTC.

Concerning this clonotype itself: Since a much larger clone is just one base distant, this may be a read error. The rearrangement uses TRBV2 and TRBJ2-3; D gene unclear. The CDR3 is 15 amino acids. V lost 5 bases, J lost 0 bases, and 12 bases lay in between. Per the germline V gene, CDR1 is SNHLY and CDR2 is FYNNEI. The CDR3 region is CASSPRALSTDTQYF. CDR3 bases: TGTGCCAGCAGTCCTCGGGCCCTAAGCACAGATACGCAGTATTTT.